This entry describes one T cell receptor beta chain. Its antigen is currently unknown. The data originate from a study of T cell repertoires in cytomegalovirus infection. Study at large: It was recently identified HLA-C-restricted and well-studied HLA-B-restricted CMV epitopes that the study used.

General study points: In two of eight donors, the top clonotype was HLA-C-restricted CMV-specific.

Germline loops: CDR1 MNHNS, CDR2 SASEGT. There are 16 residues in the CDR3. Trimming cost V 5 bases and J 0 bases; bases outside gene matches: 5. Each CDR3 protein is one row after TCRdb ran MiXCR on the reads. The sample lists hundreds of thousands of distinct CDR3 sequences, 29% occurring once. This material consisted of cultured PBMCs, taken from culture after CMV antigen stimulation. The sequence derives from a human donor in good health (CMV status not recorded). Some clones in this sample may be carry-over from other donors' samples. The gene calls are TRBV6-1 and TRBJ2-2; 8 bases map to TRBD1. The CDR3 loop reads CASSRDRFSNTGELFF. CDR3 nucleotide sequence: TGTGCCAGCAGTAGGGACAGGTTTTCGAACACCGGGGAGCTGTTTTTT.